This entry is about one T cell receptor beta chain. Trimming took 0 bases from V and 1 from J; bases not matched to a gene: 1. Germline loops: CDR1 KGHDR, CDR2 SFDVKD. This CDR3 comprises 16 residues. This specimen comes from a study of blood T cell repertoires in COVID-19. Across the study: From T cells, B-cell-depleted T cells, or PBMCs came the material, which was cDNA or gDNA.

Here immunoSEQ multiplex PCR was the method, and the copy in TCRdb shows in-frame clones only, minus some. The table has roughly 70,000 clones, over 80% seen once. Sequencing used peripheral blood. The receptor's source is a woman of 80 years or more with active COVID-19. The chain has TRBV24-1 and TRBJ2-3; 9 bases line up with TRBD2. As DNA, the CDR3 is TGTGCCACCAGTGATTTGGGCGGGAGGGGCACAGATACGCAGTATTTT. The encoded protein is CATSDLGGRGTDTQYF.